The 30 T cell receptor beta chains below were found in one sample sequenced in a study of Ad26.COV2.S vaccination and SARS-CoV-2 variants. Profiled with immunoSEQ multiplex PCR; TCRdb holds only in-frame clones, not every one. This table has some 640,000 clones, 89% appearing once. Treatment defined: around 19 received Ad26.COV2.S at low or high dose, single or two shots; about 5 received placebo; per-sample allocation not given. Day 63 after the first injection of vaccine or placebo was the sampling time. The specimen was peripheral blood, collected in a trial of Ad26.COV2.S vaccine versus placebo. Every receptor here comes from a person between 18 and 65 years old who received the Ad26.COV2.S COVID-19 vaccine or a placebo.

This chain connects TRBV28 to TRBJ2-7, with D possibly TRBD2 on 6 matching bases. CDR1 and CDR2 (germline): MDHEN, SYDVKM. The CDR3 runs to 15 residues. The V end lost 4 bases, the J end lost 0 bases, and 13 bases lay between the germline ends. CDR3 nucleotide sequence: TGTGCCAGCAGTTCTACGGGACTTACCTCCTACGAGCAGTACTTC. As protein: CASSSTGLTSYEQYF. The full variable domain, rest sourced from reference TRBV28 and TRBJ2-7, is DVKVTQSSRYLVKRTGEKVFLECVQDMDHENMFWYRQDPGLGLRLIYFSYDVKMKEKGDIPEGYSVSREKKERFSLILESASTNQTSMYLCASSSTGLTSYEQYFGPGTRLTVT.

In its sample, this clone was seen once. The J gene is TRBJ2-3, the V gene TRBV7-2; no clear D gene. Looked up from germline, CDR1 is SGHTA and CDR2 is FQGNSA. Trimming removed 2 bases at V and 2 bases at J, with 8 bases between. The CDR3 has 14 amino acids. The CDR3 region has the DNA TGTGCCAGCAGCTTAAGCTTCCACACAGATACGCAGTATTTT. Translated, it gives CASSLSFHTDTQYF.

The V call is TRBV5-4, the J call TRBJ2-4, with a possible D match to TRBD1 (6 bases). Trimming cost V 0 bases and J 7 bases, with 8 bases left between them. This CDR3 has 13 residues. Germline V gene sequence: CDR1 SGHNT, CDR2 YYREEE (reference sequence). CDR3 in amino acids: CASSLEQGNIQYF. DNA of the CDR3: TGTGCCAGCAGCTTGGAACAGGGCAACATTCAGTACTTC.

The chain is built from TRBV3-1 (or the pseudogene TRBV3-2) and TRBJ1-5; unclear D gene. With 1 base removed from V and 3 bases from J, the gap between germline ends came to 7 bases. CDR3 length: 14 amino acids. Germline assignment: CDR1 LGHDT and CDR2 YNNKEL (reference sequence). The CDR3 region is CASSQAGFNQPQHF. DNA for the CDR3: TGTGCCAGCAGCCAAGCTGGGTTCAATCAGCCCCAGCATTTT.

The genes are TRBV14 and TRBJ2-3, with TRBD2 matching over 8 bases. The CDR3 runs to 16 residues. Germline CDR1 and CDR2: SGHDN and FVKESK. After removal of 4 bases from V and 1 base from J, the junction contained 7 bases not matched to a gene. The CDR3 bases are TGTGCCAGCAGCCCAGAGGCGGGAGGACGCACAGATACGCAGTATTTT. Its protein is CASSPEAGGRTDTQYF. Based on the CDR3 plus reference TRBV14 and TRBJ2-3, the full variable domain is EAGVTQFPSHSVIEKGQTVTLRCDPISGHDNLYWYRRVMGKEIKFLLHFVKESKQDESGMPNNRFLAERTGGTYSTLKVQPAELEDSGVYFCASSPEAGGRTDTQYFGPGTRLTVL.

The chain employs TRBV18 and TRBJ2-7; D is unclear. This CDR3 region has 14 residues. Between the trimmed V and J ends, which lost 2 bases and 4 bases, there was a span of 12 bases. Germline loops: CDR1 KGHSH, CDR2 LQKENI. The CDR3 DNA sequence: TGTGCCAGCTCACCATCCAGGATTGGGTACGAGCAGTACTTC. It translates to CASSPSRIGYEQYF. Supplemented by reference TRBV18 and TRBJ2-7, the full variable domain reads NAGVMQNPRHLVRRRGQEARLRCSPMKGHSHVYWYRQLPEEGLKFMVYLQKENIIDESGMPKERFSAEFPKEGPSILRIQQVVRGDSAAYFCASSPSRIGYEQYFGPGTRLTVT.

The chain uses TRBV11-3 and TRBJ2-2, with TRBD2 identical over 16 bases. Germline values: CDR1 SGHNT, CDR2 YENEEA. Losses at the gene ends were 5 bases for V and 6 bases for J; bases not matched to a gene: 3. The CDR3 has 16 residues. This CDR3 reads CASSEGLAGGAGELFF. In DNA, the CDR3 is TGTGCCAGCAGCGAGGGACTAGCGGGAGGGGCCGGGGAGCTGTTTTTT.

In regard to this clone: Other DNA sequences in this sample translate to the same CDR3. For the CDR3, the DNA is TGTGCCACCAGCAGAGATTCAGGCTCCTACGAGCAGTACTTC. Translating it yields CATSRDSGSYEQYF. V is TRBV15 and J is TRBJ2-7; D call uncertain. The germline V gene has CDR1 LNHNV and CDR2 YYDKDF (reference sequence). V lost 0 bases and J lost 0, with 6 bases in between. This CDR3 is built from 14 residues.

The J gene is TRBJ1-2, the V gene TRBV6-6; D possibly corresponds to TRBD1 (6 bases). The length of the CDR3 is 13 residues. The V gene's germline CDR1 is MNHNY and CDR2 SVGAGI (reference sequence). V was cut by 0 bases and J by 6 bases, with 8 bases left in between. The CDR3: CASSYSRGNGYTF. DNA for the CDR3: TGTGCCAGCAGTTACTCGAGGGGGAATGGCTACACCTTC.

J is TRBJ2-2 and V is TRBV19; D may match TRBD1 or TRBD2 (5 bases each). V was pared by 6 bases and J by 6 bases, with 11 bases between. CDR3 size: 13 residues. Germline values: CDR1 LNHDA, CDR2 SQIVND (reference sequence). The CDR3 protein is CASRLSGPGELFF. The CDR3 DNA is TGTGCCAGTAGGTTATCGGGACCCGGGGAGCTGTTTTTT.

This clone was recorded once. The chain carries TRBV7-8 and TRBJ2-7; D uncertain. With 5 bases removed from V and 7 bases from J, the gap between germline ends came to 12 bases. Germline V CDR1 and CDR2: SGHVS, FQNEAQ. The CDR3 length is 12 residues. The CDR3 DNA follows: TGTGCCAGCAGCCCCCGGTCGAGGGAGCAGTACTTC. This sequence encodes CASSPRSREQYF.

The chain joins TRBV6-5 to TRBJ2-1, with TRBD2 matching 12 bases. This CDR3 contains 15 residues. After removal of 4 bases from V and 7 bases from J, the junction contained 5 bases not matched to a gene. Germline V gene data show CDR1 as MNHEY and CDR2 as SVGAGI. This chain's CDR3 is CASSSLAGGANEQFF. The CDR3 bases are TGTGCCAGCAGTTCCCTAGCGGGGGGGGCAAATGAGCAGTTCTTC.

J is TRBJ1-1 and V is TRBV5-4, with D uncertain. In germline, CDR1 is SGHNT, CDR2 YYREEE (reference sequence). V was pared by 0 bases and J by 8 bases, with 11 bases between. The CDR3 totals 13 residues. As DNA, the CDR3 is TGTGCCAGCAGCTTGGTTGGGCGTCGGGAAGCTTTCTTT. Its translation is CASSLVGRREAFF.

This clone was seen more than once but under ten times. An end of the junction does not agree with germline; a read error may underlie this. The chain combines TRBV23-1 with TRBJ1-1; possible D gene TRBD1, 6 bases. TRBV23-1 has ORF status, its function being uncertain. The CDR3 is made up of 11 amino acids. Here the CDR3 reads CASSRTEDVLF. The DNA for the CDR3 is TGCGCCAGCAGTAGGACAGAGGACGTCCTCTTT.

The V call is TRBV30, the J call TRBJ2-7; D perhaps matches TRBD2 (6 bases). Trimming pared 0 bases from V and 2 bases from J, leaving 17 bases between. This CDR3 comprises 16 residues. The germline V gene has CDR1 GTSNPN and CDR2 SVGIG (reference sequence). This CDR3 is CAWSVGRGPVPYEQYF. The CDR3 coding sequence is TGTGCCTGGAGTGTGGGGCGGGGACCCGTCCCCTACGAGCAGTACTTC.

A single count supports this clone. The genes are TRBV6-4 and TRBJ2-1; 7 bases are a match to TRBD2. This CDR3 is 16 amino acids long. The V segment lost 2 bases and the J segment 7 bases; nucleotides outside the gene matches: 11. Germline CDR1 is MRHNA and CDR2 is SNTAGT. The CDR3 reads CASSDDQRGRFNEQFF. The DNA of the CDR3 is TGTGCCAGCAGTGACGACCAGCGGGGTCGTTTTAATGAGCAGTTCTTC.

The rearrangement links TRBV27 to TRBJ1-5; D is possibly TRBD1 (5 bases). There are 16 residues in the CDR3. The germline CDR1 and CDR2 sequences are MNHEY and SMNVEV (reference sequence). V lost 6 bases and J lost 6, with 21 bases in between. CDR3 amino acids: CASSPRDSPRGQPQHF. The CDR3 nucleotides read TGTGCCAGCAGCCCCAGGGACTCCCCCCGGGGTCAGCCCCAGCATTTT.

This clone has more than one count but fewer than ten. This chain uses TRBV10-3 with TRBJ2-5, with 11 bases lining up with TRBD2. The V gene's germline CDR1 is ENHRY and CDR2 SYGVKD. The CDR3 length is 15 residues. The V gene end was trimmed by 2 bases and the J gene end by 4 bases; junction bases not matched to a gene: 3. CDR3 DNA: TGTGCCATCAGTGAGACTAGCGGGAGTACAGAGACCCAGTACTTC. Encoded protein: CAISETSGSTETQYF.

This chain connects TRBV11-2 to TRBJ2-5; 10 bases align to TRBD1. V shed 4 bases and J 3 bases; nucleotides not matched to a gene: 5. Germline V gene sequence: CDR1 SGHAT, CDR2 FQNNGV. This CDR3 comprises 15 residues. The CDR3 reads CASSSSGTGEETQYF. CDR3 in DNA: TGTGCCAGCAGCTCTTCCGGGACAGGGGAAGAGACCCAGTACTTC.

CDR3 DNA: TGCGCCAGCAGCCAGGACACAGATCAGCCCCAGCATTTT. This gives the protein CASSQDTDQPQHF. This chain links TRBV5-1 with TRBJ1-5, with D possibly matching TRBD1 (5 bases). Germline V gene lookup returns CDR1 SGHRS and CDR2 YFSETQ. V dropped 4 bases and J dropped 5 bases, with 10 bases sitting between them. The CDR3 consists of 13 residues.

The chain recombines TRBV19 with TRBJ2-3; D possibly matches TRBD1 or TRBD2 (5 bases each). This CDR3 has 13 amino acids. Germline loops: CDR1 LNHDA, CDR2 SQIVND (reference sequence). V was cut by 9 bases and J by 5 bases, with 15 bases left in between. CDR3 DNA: TGTGCCAGCGGGTTAGATGGGGGAGATACGCAGTATTTT. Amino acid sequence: CASGLDGGDTQYF.

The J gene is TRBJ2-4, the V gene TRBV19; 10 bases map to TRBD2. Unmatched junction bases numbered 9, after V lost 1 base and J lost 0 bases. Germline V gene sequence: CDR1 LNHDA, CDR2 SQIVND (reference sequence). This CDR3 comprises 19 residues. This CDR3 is CASSIVASGGQLAKNIQYF. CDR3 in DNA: TGTGCCAGTAGTATAGTGGCTAGCGGGGGACAATTAGCCAAAAACATTCAGTACTTC.

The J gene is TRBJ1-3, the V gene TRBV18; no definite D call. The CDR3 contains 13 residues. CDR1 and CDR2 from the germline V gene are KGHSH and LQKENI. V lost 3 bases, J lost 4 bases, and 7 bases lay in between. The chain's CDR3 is CASSPSDGNTIYF. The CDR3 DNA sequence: TGTGCCAGCTCACCCAGCGACGGAAACACCATATATTTT. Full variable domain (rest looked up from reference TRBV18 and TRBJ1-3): NAGVMQNPRHLVRRRGQEARLRCSPMKGHSHVYWYRQLPEEGLKFMVYLQKENIIDESGMPKERFSAEFPKEGPSILRIQQVVRGDSAAYFCASSPSDGNTIYFGEGSWLTVV.

In DNA, the CDR3 is TGCAGCGTTTGGACAGAGCGGGGACTGTTTTTT. Residues: CSVWTERGLFF. The chain employs TRBV29-1 and TRBJ1-4; weak D call: TRBD1 (6 bases). Looked up from germline, CDR1 is SQVTM and CDR2 is ANQGSEA. The CDR3 length is 11 residues. The ends were cut back, 5 bases at V and 13 bases at J, with 14 bases in the middle.

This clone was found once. The CDR3 is CASSEWGAGNTIYF. The CDR3, as DNA: TGTGCCAGCAGTGAATGGGGGGCTGGAAACACCATATATTTT. The rearrangement joins TRBV6-1 to TRBJ1-3, with a weak D call TRBD1 (5 bases). CDR1 MNHNS and CDR2 SASEGT come from the germline V gene. The CDR3 spans 14 residues. The ends were cut back, 2 bases at V and 2 bases at J, with 7 bases in the middle.

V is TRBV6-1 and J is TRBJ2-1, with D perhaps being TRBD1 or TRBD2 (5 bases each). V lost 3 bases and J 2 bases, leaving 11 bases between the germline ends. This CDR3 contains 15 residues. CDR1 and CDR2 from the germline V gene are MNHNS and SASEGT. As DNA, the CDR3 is TGTGCCAGCAGTGAGAGGGGAAAAACCTACAATGAGCAGTTCTTC. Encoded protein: CASSERGKTYNEQFF.

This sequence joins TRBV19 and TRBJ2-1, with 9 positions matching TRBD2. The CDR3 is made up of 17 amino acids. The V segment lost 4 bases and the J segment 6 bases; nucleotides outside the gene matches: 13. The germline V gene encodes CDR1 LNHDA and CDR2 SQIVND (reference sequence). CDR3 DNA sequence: TGTGCCAGTAGTACCCCCCTCGGCGGGAGGGCAGGCAATGAGCAGTTCTTC. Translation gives CASSTPLGGRAGNEQFF.

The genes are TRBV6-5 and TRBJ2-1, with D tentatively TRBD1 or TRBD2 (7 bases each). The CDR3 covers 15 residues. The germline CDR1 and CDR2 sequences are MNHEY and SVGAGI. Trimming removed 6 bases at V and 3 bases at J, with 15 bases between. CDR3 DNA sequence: TGTGCCAGCAGGGGAGGGACAGCGGGCTACAATGAGCAGTTCTTC. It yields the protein CASRGGTAGYNEQFF.

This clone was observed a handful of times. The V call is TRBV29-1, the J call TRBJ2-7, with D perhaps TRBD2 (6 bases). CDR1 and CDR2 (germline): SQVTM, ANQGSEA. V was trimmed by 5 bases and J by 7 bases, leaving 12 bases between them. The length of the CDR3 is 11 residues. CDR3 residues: CSVRRGWEQYF. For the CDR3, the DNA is TGCAGCGTTCGACGGGGGTGGGAGCAGTACTTC.

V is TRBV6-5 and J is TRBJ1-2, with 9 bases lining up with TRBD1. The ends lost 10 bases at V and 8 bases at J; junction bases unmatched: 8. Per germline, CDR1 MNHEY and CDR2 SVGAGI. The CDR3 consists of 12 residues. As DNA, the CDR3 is TGTGCCACCAGGACAGGGGAGGGGGGCTACACCTTC. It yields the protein CATRTGEGGYTF.